This T cell receptor (beta chain) was sequenced in a study of control samples from healthy donors and cancer patients. This clone appeared once. Germline V lookup: CDR1 SGHRS, CDR2 YFSETQ. CDR3 size: 16 residues. V shed 4 bases and J shed 0 bases, with 11 bases lying between them. The assay was immunoSEQ multiplex PCR, and TCRdb's table has in-frame clones only and misses some. The profile shows some 110,000 clones, approximately 90% of them singletons. Sequencing was performed on blood. This chain joins TRBV5-1 and TRBJ1-6, with D possibly matching TRBD1 (5 bases). The clonotype comes from a woman in her 70s in good health. The CDR3 is CASSLGGGSYNSPLHF. DNA of the CDR3: TGCGCCAGCAGCCTGGGTGGGGGCTCCTATAATTCACCCCTCCACTTT.